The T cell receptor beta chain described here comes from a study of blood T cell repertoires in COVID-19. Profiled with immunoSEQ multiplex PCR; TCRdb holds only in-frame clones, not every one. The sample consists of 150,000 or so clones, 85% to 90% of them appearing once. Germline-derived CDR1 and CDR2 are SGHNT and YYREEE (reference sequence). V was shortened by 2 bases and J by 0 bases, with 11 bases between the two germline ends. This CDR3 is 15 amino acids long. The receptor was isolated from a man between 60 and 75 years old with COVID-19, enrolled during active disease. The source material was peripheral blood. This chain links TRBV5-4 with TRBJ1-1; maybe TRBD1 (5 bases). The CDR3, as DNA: TGTGCCAGCAGCTTAGGGGCGGCAATGAACACTGAAGCTTTCTTT. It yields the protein CASSLGAAMNTEAFF.